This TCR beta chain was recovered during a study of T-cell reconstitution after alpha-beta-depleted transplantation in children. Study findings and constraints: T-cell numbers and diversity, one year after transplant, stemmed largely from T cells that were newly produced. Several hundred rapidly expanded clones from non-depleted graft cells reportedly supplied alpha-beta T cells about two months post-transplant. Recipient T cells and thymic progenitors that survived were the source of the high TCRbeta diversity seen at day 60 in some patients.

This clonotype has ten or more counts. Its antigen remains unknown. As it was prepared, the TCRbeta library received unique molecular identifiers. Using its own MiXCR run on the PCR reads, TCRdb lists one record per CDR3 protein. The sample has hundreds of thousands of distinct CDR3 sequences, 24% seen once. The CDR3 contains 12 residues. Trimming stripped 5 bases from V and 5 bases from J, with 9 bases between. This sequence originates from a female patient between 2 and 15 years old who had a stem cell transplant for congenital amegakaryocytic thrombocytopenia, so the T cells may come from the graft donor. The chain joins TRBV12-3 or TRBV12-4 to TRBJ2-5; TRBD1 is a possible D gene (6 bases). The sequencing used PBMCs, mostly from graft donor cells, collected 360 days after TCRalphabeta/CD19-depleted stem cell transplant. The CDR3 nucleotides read TGTGCCAGCAGTCCCACAGGGGAGACCCAGTACTTC. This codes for CASSPTGETQYF.